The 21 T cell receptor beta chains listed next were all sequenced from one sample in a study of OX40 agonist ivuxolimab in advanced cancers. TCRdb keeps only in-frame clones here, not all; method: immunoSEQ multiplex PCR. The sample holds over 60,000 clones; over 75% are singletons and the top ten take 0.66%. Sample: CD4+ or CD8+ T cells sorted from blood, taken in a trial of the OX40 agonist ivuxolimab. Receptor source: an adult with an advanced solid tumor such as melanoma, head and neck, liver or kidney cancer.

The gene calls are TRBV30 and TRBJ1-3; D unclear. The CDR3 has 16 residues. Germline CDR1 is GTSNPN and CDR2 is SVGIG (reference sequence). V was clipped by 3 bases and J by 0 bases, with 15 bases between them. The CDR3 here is CAWSRQGLFSGNTIYF. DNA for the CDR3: TGTGCCTGGAGCCGCCAAGGACTGTTCTCTGGAAACACCATATATTTT.

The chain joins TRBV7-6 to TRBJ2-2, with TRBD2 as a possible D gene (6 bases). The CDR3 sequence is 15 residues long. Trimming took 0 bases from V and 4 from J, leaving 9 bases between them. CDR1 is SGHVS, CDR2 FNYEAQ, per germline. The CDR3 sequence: CASSLAGTGTGELFF. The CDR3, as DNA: TGTGCCAGCAGCTTAGCGGGGACTGGCACCGGGGAGCTGTTTTTT.

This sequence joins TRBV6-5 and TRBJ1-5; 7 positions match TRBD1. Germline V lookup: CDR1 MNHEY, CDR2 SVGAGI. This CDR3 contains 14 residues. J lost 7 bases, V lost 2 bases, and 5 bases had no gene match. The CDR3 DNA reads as TGTGCCAGCAGTTACGACAGGGACGGACAGCCCCAGCATTTT. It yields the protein CASSYDRDGQPQHF.

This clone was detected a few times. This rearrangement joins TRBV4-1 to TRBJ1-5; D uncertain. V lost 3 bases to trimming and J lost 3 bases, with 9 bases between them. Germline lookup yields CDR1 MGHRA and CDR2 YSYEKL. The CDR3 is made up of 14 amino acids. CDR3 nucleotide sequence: TGCGCCAGCAGCCAGGGGATCTTCAATCAGCCCCAGCATTTT. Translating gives CASSQGIFNQPQHF.

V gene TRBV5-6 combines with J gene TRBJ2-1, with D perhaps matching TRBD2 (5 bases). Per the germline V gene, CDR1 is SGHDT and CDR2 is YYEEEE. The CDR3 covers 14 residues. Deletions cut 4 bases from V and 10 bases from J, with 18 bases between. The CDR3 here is CASSPSTSGGEQFF. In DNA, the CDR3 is TGTGCCAGCAGCCCATCAACTAGTGGCGGCGAGCAGTTCTTC.

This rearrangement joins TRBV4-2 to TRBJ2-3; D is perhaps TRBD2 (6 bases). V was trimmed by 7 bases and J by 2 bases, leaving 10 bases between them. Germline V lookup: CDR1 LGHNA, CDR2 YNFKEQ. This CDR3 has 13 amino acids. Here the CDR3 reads CASTSGDTDTQYF. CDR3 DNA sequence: TGTGCCAGCACCTCGGGGGACACAGATACGCAGTATTTT.

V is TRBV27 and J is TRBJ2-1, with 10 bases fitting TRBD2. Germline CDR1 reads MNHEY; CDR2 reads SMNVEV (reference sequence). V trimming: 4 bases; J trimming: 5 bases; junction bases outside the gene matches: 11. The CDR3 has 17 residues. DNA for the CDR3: TGTGCCAGCAGTTCCACCCCCCTAGCGGGGGCCAACAATGAGCAGTTCTTC. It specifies CASSSTPLAGANNEQFF.

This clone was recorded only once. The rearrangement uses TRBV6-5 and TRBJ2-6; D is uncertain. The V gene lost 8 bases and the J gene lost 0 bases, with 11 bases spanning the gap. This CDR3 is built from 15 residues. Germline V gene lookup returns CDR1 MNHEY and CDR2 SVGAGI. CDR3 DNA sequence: TGTGCCAGCCTTTCGCAGACCTCTGGGGCCAACGTCCTGACTTTC. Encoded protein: CASLSQTSGANVLTF.

The DNA for the CDR3 is TGTGCCAGCAGCGGGCAGGCGACCAACGAGCAGTACTTC. It specifies CASSGQATNEQYF. This rearrangement joins TRBV5-4 to TRBJ2-7; D not certain. Germline loops: CDR1 SGHNT, CDR2 YYREEE (reference sequence). The CDR3 consists of 13 residues. Trimming removed 4 bases from V and 5 bases from J, with 13 bases in between.

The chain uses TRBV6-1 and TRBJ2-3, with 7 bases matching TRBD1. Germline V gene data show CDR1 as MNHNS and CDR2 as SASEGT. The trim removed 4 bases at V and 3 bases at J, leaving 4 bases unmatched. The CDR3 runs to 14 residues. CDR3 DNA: TGTGCCAGCAGTGTACAGGGGTGGACAGATACGCAGTATTTT. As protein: CASSVQGWTDTQYF.

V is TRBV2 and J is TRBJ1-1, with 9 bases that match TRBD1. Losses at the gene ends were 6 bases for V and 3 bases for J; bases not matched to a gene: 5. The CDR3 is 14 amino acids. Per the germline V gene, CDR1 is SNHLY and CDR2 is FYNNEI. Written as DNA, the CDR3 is TGTGCCAGCAGAGGGGGACAGGGTTACACTGAAGCTTTCTTT. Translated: CASRGGQGYTEAFF.

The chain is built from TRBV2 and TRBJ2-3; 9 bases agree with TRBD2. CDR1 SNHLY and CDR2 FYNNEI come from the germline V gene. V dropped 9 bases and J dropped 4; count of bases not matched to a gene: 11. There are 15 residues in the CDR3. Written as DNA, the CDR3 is TGTGCCAGTGTTCTCCTAGCGGGGAGATCAGATACGCAGTATTTT. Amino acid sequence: CASVLLAGRSDTQYF.

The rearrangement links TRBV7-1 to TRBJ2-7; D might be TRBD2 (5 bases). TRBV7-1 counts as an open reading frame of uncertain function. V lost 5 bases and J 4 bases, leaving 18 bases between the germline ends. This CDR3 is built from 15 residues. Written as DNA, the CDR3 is TGTGCCAGCAGCCCTCGGAGGTTACTTTATTACGAGCAGTACTTC. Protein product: CASSPRRLLYYEQYF.

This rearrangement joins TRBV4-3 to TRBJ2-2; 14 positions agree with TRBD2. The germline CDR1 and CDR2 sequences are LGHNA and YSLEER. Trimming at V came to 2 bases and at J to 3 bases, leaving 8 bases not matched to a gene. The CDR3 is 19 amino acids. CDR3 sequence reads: CASSQLGTSGGGHTGELFF. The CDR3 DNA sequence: TGCGCCAGCAGCCAACTTGGGACTAGCGGGGGAGGTCACACCGGGGAGCTGTTTTTT.

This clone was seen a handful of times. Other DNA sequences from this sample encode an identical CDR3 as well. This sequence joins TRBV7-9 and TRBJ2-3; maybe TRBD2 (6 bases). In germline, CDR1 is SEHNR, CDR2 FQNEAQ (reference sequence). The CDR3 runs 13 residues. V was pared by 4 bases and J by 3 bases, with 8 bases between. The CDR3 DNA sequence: TGTGCCAGCAGCTCCGCGGGGACAGATACGCAGTATTTT. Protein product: CASSSAGTDTQYF.

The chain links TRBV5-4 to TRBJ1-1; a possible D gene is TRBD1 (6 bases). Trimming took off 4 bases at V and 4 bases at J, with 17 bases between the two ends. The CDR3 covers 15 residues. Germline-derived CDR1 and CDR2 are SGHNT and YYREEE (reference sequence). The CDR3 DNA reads TGTGCCAGCAGCGCTCCGCAACAGGGAGGCACTGAAGCTTTCTTT. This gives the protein CASSAPQQGGTEAFF.

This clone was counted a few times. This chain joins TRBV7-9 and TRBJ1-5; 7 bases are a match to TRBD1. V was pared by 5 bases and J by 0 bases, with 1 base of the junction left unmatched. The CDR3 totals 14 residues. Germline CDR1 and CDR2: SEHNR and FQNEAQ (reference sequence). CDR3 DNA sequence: TGTGCCAGCAGCGGGGACAGTAGCAATCAGCCCCAGCATTTT. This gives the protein CASSGDSSNQPQHF.

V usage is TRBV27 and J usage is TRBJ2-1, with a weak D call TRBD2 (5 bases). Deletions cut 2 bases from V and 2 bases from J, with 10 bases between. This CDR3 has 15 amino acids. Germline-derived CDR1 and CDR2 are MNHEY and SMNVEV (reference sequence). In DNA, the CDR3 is TGTGCCAGCAGTTTAAGCGGCCAACCCTACAATGAGCAGTTCTTC. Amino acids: CASSLSGQPYNEQFF.

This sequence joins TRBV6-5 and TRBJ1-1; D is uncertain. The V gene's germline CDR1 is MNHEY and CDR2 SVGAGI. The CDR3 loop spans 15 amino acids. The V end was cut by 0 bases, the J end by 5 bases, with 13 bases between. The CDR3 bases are TGTGCCAGCAGTTACTCCCCCCTTCCAGGAACTGAAGCTTTCTTT. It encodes CASSYSPLPGTEAFF.

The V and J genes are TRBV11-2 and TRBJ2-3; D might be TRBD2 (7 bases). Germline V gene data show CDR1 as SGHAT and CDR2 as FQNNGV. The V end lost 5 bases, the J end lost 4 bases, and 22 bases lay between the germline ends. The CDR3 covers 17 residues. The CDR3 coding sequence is TGTGCCAGCAGCCCAGGGGTCAGGCTAGCGGACCCAGATACGCAGTATTTT. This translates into CASSPGVRLADPDTQYF. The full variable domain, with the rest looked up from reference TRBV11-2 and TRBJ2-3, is EAGVAQSPRYKIIEKRQSVAFWCNPISGHATLYWYQQILGQGPKLLIQFQNNGVVDDSQLPKDRFSAERLKGVDSTLKIQPAKLEDSAVYLCASSPGVRLADPDTQYFGPGTRLTVL.

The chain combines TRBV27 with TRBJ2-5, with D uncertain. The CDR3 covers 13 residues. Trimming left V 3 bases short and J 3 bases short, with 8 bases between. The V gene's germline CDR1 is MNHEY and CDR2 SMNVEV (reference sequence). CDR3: CASSFLTEETQYF. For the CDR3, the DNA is TGTGCCAGCAGTTTTTTAACAGAAGAGACCCAGTACTTC.